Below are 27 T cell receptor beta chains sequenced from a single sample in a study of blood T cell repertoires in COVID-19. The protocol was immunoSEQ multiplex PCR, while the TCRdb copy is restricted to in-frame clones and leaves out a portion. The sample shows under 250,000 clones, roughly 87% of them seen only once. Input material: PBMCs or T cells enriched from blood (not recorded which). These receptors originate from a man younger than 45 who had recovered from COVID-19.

As DNA, the CDR3 is TGTGCCAGCTCACTGGGACAGAACTCCTACGAGCAGTACTTC. It codes for CASSLGQNSYEQYF. The chain has TRBV18 and TRBJ2-7; 7 nucleotides align to TRBD1. Germline V CDR1 and CDR2: KGHSH, LQKENI. The ends lost 4 bases at V and 0 bases at J; junction bases unmatched: 3. The CDR3 has 14 residues.

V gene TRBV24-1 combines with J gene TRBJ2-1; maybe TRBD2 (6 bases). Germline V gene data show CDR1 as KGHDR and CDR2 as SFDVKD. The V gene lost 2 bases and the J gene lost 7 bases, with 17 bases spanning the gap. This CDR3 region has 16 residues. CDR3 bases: TGTGCCACCAGTGATTCACTAGCCGGCCAGTTAAATGAGCAGTTCTTC. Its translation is CATSDSLAGQLNEQFF.

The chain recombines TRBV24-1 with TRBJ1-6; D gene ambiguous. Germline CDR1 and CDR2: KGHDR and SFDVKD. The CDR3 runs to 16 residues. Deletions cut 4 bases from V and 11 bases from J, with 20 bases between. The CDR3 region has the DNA TGTGCCACCAGTGAACCGGGTCGGGTCCCCACGGCACCCCTCCACTTT. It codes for CATSEPGRVPTAPLHF.

The CDR3 sequence: CASSLGVAGGKEQFF. The CDR3 DNA follows: TGTGCCAGCAGCTTGGGGGTAGCGGGGGGTAAGGAGCAGTTCTTC. The chain carries TRBV5-4 and TRBJ2-1; 10 positions match TRBD2. Unmatched junction bases numbered 7, after V lost 0 bases and J lost 10 bases. The CDR3 covers 15 residues. Germline V gene data show CDR1 as SGHNT and CDR2 as YYREEE (reference sequence). Based on the CDR3 plus reference TRBV5-4 and TRBJ2-1, the full variable domain is ETGVTQSPTHLIKTRGQQVTLRCSSQSGHNTVSWYQQALGQGPQFIFQYYREEENGRGNFPPRFSGLQFPNYSSELNVNALELDDSALYLCASSLGVAGGKEQFFGPGTRLTVL.

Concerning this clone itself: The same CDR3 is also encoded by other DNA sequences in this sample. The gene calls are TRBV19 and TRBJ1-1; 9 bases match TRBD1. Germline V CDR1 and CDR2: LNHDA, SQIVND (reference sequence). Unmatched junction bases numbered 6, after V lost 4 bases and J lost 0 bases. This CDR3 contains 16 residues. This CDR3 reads CASSTLDRGLNTEAFF. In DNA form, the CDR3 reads TGTGCCAGTAGTACCCTGGACAGGGGACTGAACACTGAAGCTTTCTTT.

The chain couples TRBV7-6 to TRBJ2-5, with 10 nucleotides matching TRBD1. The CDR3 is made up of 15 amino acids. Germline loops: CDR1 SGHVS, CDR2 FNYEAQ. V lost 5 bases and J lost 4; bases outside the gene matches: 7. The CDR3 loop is CASSPGQGRRETQYF. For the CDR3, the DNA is TGTGCCAGCAGCCCGGGACAGGGGAGGCGAGAGACCCAGTACTTC.

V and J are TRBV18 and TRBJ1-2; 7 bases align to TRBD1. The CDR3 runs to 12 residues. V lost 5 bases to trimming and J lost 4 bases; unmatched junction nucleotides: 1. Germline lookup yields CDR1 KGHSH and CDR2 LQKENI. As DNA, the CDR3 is TGTGCCAGCTCAGGGGACAGCTATGGCTACACCTTC. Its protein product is CASSGDSYGYTF.

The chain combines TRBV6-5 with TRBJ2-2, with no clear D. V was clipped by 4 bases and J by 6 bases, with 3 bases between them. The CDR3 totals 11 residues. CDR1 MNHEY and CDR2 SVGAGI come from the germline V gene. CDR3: CASSSSGELFF. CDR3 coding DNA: TGTGCCAGCAGTTCTTCCGGGGAGCTGTTTTTT.

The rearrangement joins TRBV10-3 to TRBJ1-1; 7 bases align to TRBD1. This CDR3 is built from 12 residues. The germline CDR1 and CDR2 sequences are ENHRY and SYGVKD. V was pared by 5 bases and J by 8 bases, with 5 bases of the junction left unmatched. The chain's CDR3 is CAISLKDREAFF. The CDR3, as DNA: TGTGCCATCAGTCTGAAGGACAGGGAAGCTTTCTTT.

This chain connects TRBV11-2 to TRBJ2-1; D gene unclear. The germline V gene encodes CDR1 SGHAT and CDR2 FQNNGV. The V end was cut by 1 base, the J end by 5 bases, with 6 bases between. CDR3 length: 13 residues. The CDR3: CASSLVENNEQFF. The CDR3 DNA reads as TGTGCCAGCAGCTTAGTGGAGAACAATGAGCAGTTCTTC.

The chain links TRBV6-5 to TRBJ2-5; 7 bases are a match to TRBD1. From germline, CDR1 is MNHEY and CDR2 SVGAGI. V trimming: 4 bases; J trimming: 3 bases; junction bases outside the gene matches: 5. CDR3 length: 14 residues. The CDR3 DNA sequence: TGTGCCAGCAGTTCGACAGGGCTTGAAGAGACCCAGTACTTC. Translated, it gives CASSSTGLEETQYF.

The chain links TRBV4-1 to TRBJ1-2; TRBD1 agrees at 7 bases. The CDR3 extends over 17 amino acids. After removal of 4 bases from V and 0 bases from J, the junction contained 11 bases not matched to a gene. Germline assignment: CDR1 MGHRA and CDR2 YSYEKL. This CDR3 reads CASSPPGQSRTNYGYTF. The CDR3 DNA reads TGCGCCAGCAGCCCTCCGGGACAGTCCAGAACTAACTATGGCTACACCTTC.

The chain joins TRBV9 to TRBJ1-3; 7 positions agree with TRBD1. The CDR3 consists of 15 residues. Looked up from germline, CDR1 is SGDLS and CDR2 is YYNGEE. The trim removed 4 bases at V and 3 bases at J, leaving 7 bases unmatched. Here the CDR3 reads CASSQADRVGNTIYF. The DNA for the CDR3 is TGTGCCAGCAGCCAGGCCGACAGGGTTGGAAACACCATATATTTT.

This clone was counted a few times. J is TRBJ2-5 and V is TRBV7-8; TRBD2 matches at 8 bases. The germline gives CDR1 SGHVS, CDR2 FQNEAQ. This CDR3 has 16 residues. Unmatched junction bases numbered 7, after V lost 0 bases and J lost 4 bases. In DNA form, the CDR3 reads TGTGCCAGCAGCTTAGCGGCCAGACTAGCGCGAGAGACCCAGTACTTC. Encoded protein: CASSLAARLARETQYF. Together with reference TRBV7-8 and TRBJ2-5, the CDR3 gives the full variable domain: GAGVSQSPRYKVAKRGQDVALRCDPISGHVSLFWYQQALGQGPEFLTYFQNEAQLDKSGLPSDRFFAERPEGSVSTLKIQRTQQEDSAVYLCASSLAARLARETQYFGPGTRLLVL.

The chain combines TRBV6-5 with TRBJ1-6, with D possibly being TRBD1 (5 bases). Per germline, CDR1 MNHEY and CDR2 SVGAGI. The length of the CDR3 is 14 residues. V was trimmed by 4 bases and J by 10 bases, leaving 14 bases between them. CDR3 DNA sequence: TGTGCCAGCAGTTCCTGGGGCTTGGGATCACCCCTCCACTTT. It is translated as CASSSWGLGSPLHF.

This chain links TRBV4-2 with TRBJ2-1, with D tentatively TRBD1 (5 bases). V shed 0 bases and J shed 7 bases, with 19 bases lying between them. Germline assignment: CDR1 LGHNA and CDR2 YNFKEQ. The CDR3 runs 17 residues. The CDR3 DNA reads TGTGCCAGCAGCCAAGATCTAGGAGCTCAGGGCTTAAATGAGCAGTTCTTC. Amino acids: CASSQDLGAQGLNEQFF.

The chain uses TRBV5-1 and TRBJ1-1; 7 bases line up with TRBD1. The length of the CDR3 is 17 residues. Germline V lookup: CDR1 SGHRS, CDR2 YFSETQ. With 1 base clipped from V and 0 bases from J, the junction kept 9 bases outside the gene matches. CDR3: CASSLRQGTPMNTEAFF. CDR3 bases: TGCGCCAGCAGCTTGAGACAGGGTACCCCCATGAACACTGAAGCTTTCTTT.

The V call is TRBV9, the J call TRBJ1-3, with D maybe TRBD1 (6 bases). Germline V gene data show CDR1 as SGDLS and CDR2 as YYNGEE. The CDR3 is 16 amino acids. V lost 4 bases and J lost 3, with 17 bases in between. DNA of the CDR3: TGTGCCAGCAGCCCACTGGGGGCGGGGGATGGAAACACCATATATTTT. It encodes CASSPLGAGDGNTIYF.

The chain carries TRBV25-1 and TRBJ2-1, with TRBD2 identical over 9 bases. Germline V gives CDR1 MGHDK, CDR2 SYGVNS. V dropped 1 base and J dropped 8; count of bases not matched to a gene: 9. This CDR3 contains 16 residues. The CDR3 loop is CASSELGSGRRDEQFF. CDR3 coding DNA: TGTGCCAGCAGTGAATTGGGGAGCGGGAGGCGGGATGAGCAGTTCTTC.

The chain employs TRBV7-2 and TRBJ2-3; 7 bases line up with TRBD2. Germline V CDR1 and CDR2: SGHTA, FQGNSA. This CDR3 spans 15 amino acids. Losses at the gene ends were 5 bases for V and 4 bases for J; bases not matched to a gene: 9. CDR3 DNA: TGTGCCAGCAGCCCCCTATATAGCGGGTCAGATACGCAGTATTTT. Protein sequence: CASSPLYSGSDTQYF.

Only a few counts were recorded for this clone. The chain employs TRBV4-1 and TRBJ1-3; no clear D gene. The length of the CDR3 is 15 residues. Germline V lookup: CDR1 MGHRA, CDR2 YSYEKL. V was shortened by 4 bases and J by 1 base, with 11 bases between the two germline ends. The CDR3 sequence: CASSLVVSSGNTIYF. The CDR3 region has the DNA TGCGCCAGCAGCCTCGTTGTTTCTTCTGGAAACACCATATATTTT.

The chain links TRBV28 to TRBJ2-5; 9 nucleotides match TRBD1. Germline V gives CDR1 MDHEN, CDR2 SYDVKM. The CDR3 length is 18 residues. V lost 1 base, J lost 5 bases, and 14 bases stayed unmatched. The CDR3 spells CASSLFQFAQGARETQYF. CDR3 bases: TGTGCCAGCAGTTTATTTCAGTTCGCACAGGGGGCGAGGGAGACCCAGTACTTC. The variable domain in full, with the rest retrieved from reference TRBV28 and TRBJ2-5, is DVKVTQSSRYLVKRTGEKVFLECVQDMDHENMFWYRQDPGLGLRLIYFSYDVKMKEKGDIPEGYSVSREKKERFSLILESASTNQTSMYLCASSLFQFAQGARETQYFGPGTRLLVL.

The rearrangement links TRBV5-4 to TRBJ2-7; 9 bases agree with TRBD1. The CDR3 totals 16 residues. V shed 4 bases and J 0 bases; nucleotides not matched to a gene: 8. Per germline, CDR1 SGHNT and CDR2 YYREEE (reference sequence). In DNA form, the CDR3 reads TGTGCCAGCAGCGACCTCCGACAGGGGGTCTCCTACGAGCAGTACTTC. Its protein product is CASSDLRQGVSYEQYF.

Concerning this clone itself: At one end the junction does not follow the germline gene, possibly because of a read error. CDR3 in DNA: TGTGCCAGCTCGGCTAGCCATCAGCCCCAGCATTTT. Residues: CASSASHQPQHF. This sequence joins TRBV3-1 (or the pseudogene TRBV3-2) and TRBJ1-5; D is ambiguous. The CDR3 consists of 12 residues. Germline V gene data show CDR1 as LGHDT and CDR2 as YNNKEL (reference sequence).

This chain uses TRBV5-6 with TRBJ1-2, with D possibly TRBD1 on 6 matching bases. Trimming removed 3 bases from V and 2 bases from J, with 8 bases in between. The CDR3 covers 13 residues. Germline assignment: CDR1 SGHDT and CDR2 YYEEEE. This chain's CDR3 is CASSSTGNYGYTF. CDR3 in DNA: TGTGCCAGCAGCTCTACAGGGAACTATGGCTACACCTTC. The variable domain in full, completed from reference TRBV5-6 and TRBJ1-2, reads DAGVTQSPTHLIKTRGQQVTLRCSPKSGHDTVSWYQQALGQGPQFIFQYYEEEERQRGNFPDRFSGHQFPNYSSELNVNALLLGDSALYLCASSSTGNYGYTFGSGTRLTVV.

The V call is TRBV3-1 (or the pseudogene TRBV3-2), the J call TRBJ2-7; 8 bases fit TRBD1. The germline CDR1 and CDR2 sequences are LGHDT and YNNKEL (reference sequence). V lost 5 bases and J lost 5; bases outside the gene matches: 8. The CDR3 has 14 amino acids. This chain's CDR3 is CASSWTGSSDEQYF. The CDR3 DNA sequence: TGTGCCAGCAGCTGGACAGGGTCATCGGACGAGCAGTACTTC.

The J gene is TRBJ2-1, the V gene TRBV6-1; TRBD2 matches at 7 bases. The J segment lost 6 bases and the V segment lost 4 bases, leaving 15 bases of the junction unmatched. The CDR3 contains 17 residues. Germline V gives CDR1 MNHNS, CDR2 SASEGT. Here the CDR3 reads CASSGHPSPPGGNEQFF. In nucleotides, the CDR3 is TGTGCCAGCAGTGGACACCCAAGTCCGCCGGGGGGCAATGAGCAGTTCTTC.